Presented here are 29 T cell receptor beta chains from one specimen sequenced in a study of blood T cell repertoires in COVID-19. Assay used: immunoSEQ multiplex PCR; TCRdb lists only in-frame clones, some missing. The sample lists approximately 50,000 clones, roughly 78% seen once, with under 30% in the top ten. The sample consisted of peripheral blood. The receptors were sampled from a man aged 65 to 85 with acute or convalescent COVID-19.

This clone was found once. This chain joins TRBV5-5 and TRBJ1-2; the match to TRBD1 covers 7 bases. V trimming: 5 bases; J trimming: 2 bases; junction bases outside the gene matches: 3. The CDR3 sequence is 13 residues long. Germline V gene data show CDR1 as SGHKS and CDR2 as YYEKEE (reference sequence). As DNA, the CDR3 is TGTGCCAGCAGTCCGGACAGGAACTATGGCTACACCTTC. It translates to CASSPDRNYGYTF. Based on the CDR3 plus reference TRBV5-5 and TRBJ1-2, the full variable domain is DAGVTQSPTHLIKTRGQQVTLRCSPISGHKSVSWYQQVLGQGPQFIFQYYEKEERGRGNFPDRFSARQFPNYSSELNVNALLLGDSALYLCASSPDRNYGYTFGSGTRLTVV.

The gene calls are TRBV29-1 and TRBJ1-2; D remains ambiguous. The CDR3 spans 14 residues. Trimming removed 4 bases at V and 0 bases at J, with 12 bases between. The V gene's germline CDR1 is SQVTM and CDR2 ANQGSEA. The CDR3 loop is CSVGRASSNYGYTF. CDR3 sequence (DNA): TGCAGCGTTGGGAGGGCAAGCTCTAACTATGGCTACACCTTC.

The CDR3 DNA reads TGTGCCTCGAGTATTAGTGAGCAGTTCTTC. Amino acid sequence: CASSISEQFF. V usage is TRBV7-9 and J usage is TRBJ2-1; D gene uncertain. The CDR3 loop spans 10 amino acids. Per the germline V gene, CDR1 is SEHNR and CDR2 is FQNEAQ (reference sequence). V gave up 11 bases and J gave up 9 bases, with 11 bases separating them. Full variable domain (remainder filled in from reference TRBV7-9 and TRBJ2-1): DTGVSQNPRHKITKRGQNVTFRCDPISEHNRLYWYRQTLGQGPEFLTYFQNEAQLEKSRLLSDRFSAERPKGSFSTLEIQRTEQGDSAMYLCASSISEQFFGPGTRLTVL.

The chain links TRBV6-6 to TRBJ1-2, with no clear D. The CDR3 extends over 12 amino acids. Trimming pared 5 bases from V and 3 bases from J, leaving 7 bases between. CDR1 and CDR2 (germline): MNHNY, SVGAGI (reference sequence). The CDR3 sequence: CASSDTDYGYTF. DNA for the CDR3: TGTGCCAGCAGTGATACAGACTATGGCTACACCTTC.

V usage is TRBV14 and J usage is TRBJ2-5; D possibly corresponds to TRBD1 (5 bases). The CDR3 totals 14 residues. V was pared by 0 bases and J by 3 bases, with 8 bases between. Germline V gives CDR1 SGHDN, CDR2 FVKESK. The CDR3, as DNA: TGTGCCAGCAGCCAAGACTCAGGGAAAGAGACCCAGTACTTC. Translating it yields CASSQDSGKETQYF.

V is TRBV7-8 and J is TRBJ2-1, with D hard to call. Germline V gene data show CDR1 as SGHVS and CDR2 as FQNEAQ. V was cut by 4 bases and J by 1 base, with 11 bases left in between. The CDR3 covers 15 residues. CDR3 DNA sequence: TGTGCCAGCAGCTACCGACGGGTTTCCTACAATGAGCAGTTCTTC. Protein sequence: CASSYRRVSYNEQFF.

CDR3 bases: TGTGCCAGCAGCAAAGTGGAGCGGGAGAGGCGAGGAGATGCCTACAATGAGCAGTTCTTC. This gives the protein CASSKVERERRGDAYNEQFF. The chain uses TRBV21-1 and TRBJ2-1; whether TRBD2, the table's D call, matches the DNA was not checked. TRBV21-1 corresponds to a pseudogene. The length of the CDR3 is 20 residues.

This clone was found once. The genes are TRBV20-1 and TRBJ2-1; the match to TRBD2 covers 8 bases. Losses at the gene ends were 6 bases for V and 10 bases for J; bases not matched to a gene: 5. This CDR3 has 11 amino acids. Germline lookup yields CDR1 DFQATT and CDR2 SNEGSKA (reference sequence). The CDR3 protein is CSARTGGEQFF. The DNA of the CDR3 is TGCAGTGCCCGAACGGGGGGGGAGCAGTTCTTC.

The CDR3 DNA sequence: TGCAGCGTTTCGAATGAGCAGTTCTTC. As protein: CSVSNEQFF. This sequence joins TRBV29-1 and TRBJ2-1; D call uncertain. CDR1 and CDR2 from the germline V gene are SQVTM and ANQGSEA. This CDR3 contains 9 residues. Trimming removed 5 bases at V and 7 bases at J, with 3 bases between.

This clone turned up a few times. J is TRBJ1-1 and V is TRBV5-1; no definite D call. V was shortened by 0 bases and J by 0 bases, with 9 bases between the two germline ends. The CDR3 is made up of 15 amino acids. CDR1 is SGHRS and CDR2 is YFSETQ in the germline V gene. CDR3 nucleotides: TGCGCCAGCAGCTTGGACGGTAGAATGAACACTGAAGCTTTCTTT. It is translated as CASSLDGRMNTEAFF.

CDR3 residues: CASRRGGQGSGYGYTF. As DNA, the CDR3 is TGTGCCAGCAGGAGAGGGGGACAGGGAAGTGGCTATGGCTACACCTTC. This chain joins TRBV2 and TRBJ1-2, with 9 bases fitting TRBD1. The length of the CDR3 is 16 residues. The germline gives CDR1 SNHLY, CDR2 FYNNEI. V lost 6 bases to trimming and J lost 4 bases; unmatched junction nucleotides: 12. Variable domain in full (rest from reference TRBV2 and TRBJ1-2): EPEVTQTPSHQVTQMGQEVILRCVPISNHLYFYWYRQILGQKVEFLVSFYNNEISEKSEIFDDQFSVERPDGSNFTLKIRSTKLEDSAMYFCASRRGGQGSGYGYTFGSGTRLTVV.

This clone showed up just a few times. This chain uses TRBV5-4 with TRBJ2-7; 9 bases agree with TRBD2. Trimming took 4 bases from V and 2 from J; bases not matched to a gene: 10. The CDR3 has 16 amino acids. Germline CDR1 and CDR2: SGHNT and YYREEE (reference sequence). The CDR3 spells CASSNKRAGGPYEQYF. The CDR3 DNA sequence: TGTGCCAGCAGCAACAAGCGGGCGGGAGGGCCCTACGAGCAGTACTTC.

J is TRBJ2-3 and V is TRBV5-4; 9 bases are a match to TRBD2. Germline CDR1 is SGHNT and CDR2 is YYREEE (reference sequence). J lost 3 bases, V lost 4 bases, and 6 bases had no gene match. The CDR3 contains 15 residues. DNA for the CDR3: TGTGCCAGCAGCCGGGGGCTAGCGGGGACAGATACGCAGTATTTT. It translates to CASSRGLAGTDTQYF. The full variable domain, completed using reference TRBV5-4 and TRBJ2-3, is ETGVTQSPTHLIKTRGQQVTLRCSSQSGHNTVSWYQQALGQGPQFIFQYYREEENGRGNFPPRFSGLQFPNYSSELNVNALELDDSALYLCASSRGLAGTDTQYFGPGTRLTVL.

This sequence joins TRBV6-5 and TRBJ2-1, with D tentatively TRBD2 (5 bases). CDR1 and CDR2 from the germline V gene are MNHEY and SVGAGI. The CDR3 is 11 amino acids. The V end lost 9 bases, the J end lost 15 bases, and 18 bases lay between the germline ends. The CDR3 reads CASILGDRRFF. The CDR3 DNA reads as TGTGCCAGTATACTCGGGGATCGTAGGTTCTTC.

This rearrangement joins TRBV7-2 to TRBJ2-6, with D uncertain. The CDR3 spans 15 residues. The V end was cut by 4 bases, the J end by 0 bases, with 7 bases between. Germline V CDR1 and CDR2: SGHTA, FQGNSA. Here the CDR3 reads CASSSALSGANVLTF. The CDR3 nucleotides are TGTGCCAGCAGCTCCGCGCTCTCTGGGGCCAACGTCCTGACTTTC.

The chain employs TRBV5-4 and TRBJ2-7; perhaps TRBD2 as D (6 bases). The CDR3 runs 14 residues. The germline V gene encodes CDR1 SGHNT and CDR2 YYREEE (reference sequence). Trimming shortened V by 4 bases and J by 1 base, and 12 bases separated the two germline ends. The CDR3 protein is CASSPPRESYEQYF. The CDR3 DNA reads as TGTGCCAGCAGCCCCCCACGGGAGTCCTACGAGCAGTACTTC.

This clone was recorded only once. This chain links TRBV7-2 with TRBJ2-7; 7 nucleotides line up with TRBD1. J was trimmed by 3 bases and V by 4 bases; bases with no gene match: 3. This CDR3 has 13 amino acids. CDR1 SGHTA and CDR2 FQGNSA come from the germline V gene. CDR3 DNA: TGTGCCAGCAGCTCGGGACAGAACTACGAGCAGTACTTC. It yields the protein CASSSGQNYEQYF.

The sample holds one count of this clone. The V gene is TRBV7-9, the J gene TRBJ2-3, with D perhaps TRBD2 (6 bases). Trimming pared 3 bases from V and 4 bases from J, leaving 11 bases between. The germline V gene has CDR1 SEHNR and CDR2 FQNEAQ (reference sequence). The CDR3 extends over 14 amino acids. The chain's CDR3 is CASSLPGSPDTQYF. The CDR3 bases are TGTGCCAGCAGCTTGCCCGGGAGTCCAGATACGCAGTATTTT.

CDR3 amino acids: CASGPNLAGELFF. In DNA form, the CDR3 reads TGTGCTAGTGGTCCCAACTTGGCCGGGGAGCTGTTTTTT. The genes are TRBV12-5 and TRBJ2-2; D unclear. Per germline, CDR1 LGHNT and CDR2 FRNRAP. This CDR3 contains 13 residues. Trimming removed 5 bases at V and 6 bases at J, with 10 bases between.

The gene calls are TRBV19 and TRBJ2-1; TRBD2 is a possible D gene (5 bases). The ends were cut back, 6 bases at V and 3 bases at J, with 12 bases in the middle. CDR3 length equals 14 residues. The germline V gene has CDR1 LNHDA and CDR2 SQIVND (reference sequence). The CDR3 sequence is CASSPEANYNEQFF. In DNA form, the CDR3 reads TGTGCCAGTAGCCCGGAGGCGAACTACAATGAGCAGTTCTTC.

V is TRBV12-3 or TRBV12-4 and J is TRBJ2-2; weak D call: TRBD2 (5 bases). The CDR3 runs 13 residues. Trimming removed 7 bases at V and 5 bases at J, with 11 bases between. The CDR3 reads CASTAGGTGELFF. The CDR3 DNA follows: TGTGCCAGCACGGCAGGAGGAACCGGGGAGCTGTTTTTT.

This clone was detected a few times. V and J are TRBV6-5 and TRBJ1-2, with 9 bases fitting TRBD1. J lost 1 base, V lost 6 bases, and 3 bases had no gene match. This CDR3 contains 14 residues. Germline V gene data show CDR1 as MNHEY and CDR2 as SVGAGI. CDR3 residues: CASSRDRDNYGYTF. The CDR3 region has the DNA TGTGCCAGCAGCCGGGACAGGGATAACTATGGCTACACCTTC.

V usage is TRBV4-1 and J usage is TRBJ2-5; 12 bases map to TRBD2. Germline V gene sequence: CDR1 MGHRA, CDR2 YSYEKL. V lost 4 bases, J lost 3 bases, and 6 bases stayed unmatched. CDR3 size: 16 residues. The CDR3, as DNA: TGCGCCAGCAGCCTCCTGCCTAGCGGGGGGGAAGAGACCCAGTACTTC. It encodes CASSLLPSGGEETQYF.

Only a few counts were recorded for this clone. The chain combines TRBV30 with TRBJ1-1; D possibly corresponds to TRBD1 (6 bases). The germline V gene encodes CDR1 GTSNPN and CDR2 SVGIG (reference sequence). The CDR3 runs to 15 residues. Between the trimmed V and J ends, which lost 3 bases and 10 bases, there was a span of 24 bases. CDR3 in amino acids: CAWSPGAAGRVTAFF. In nucleotides, the CDR3 is TGTGCCTGGAGCCCAGGGGCGGCAGGGAGGGTAACAGCTTTCTTT. Supplemented by reference TRBV30 and TRBJ1-1, the full variable domain reads SQTIHQWPATLVQPVGSPLSLECTVEGTSNPNLYWYRQAAGRGLQLLFYSVGIGQISSEVPQNLSASRPQDRQFILSSKKLLLSDSGFYLCAWSPGAAGRVTAFFGQGTRLTVV.

The rearrangement links TRBV11-2 to TRBJ1-2; possible D gene TRBD1, 5 bases. The V gene's germline CDR1 is SGHAT and CDR2 FQNNGV. This CDR3 spans 13 amino acids. Trimming took off 1 base at V and 10 bases at J, with 13 bases between the two ends. This CDR3 reads CASSLGQFQDYTF. The CDR3, as DNA: TGTGCCAGCAGCTTAGGACAGTTTCAAGACTACACCTTC.

The chain uses TRBV10-1 and TRBJ2-3, with 14 bases fitting TRBD2. The trim removed 8 bases at V and 6 bases at J, leaving 19 bases unmatched. The CDR3 consists of 19 residues. Germline CDR1 reads WNHNN; CDR2 reads SYGVQD (reference sequence). The CDR3 reads CASPKPGTSGGNSPDTQYF. The CDR3, as DNA: TGCGCCAGCCCCAAGCCCGGGACTAGCGGGGGCAATTCACCGGATACGCAGTATTTT.

The CDR3 sequence: CASSVGTSGGADEQFF. The CDR3 DNA sequence: TGTGCCAGCAGTGTCGGGACTAGCGGGGGGGCCGATGAGCAGTTCTTC. The chain couples TRBV2 to TRBJ2-1, with 16 bases matching TRBD2. Trimming cost V 4 bases and J 8 bases; bases outside gene matches: 5. The CDR3 totals 16 residues. Per germline, CDR1 SNHLY and CDR2 FYNNEI.

This clone was found a few times. V and J are TRBV25-1 and TRBJ1-6; D unresolved. V was cut by 8 bases and J by 1 base, with 15 bases left in between. Germline CDR1 and CDR2: MGHDK and SYGVNS. This CDR3 comprises 16 residues. CDR3 protein: CASAKDESSYNSPLHF. DNA for the CDR3: TGTGCCAGCGCGAAAGATGAGTCGTCCTATAATTCACCCCTCCACTTT.

This chain links TRBV27 with TRBJ1-5; 7 bases fit TRBD1. The V segment lost 3 bases and the J segment 3 bases; nucleotides outside the gene matches: 2. Germline V gene sequence: CDR1 MNHEY, CDR2 SMNVEV (reference sequence). This CDR3 is 14 amino acids long. CDR3 sequence: CASSFDRANQPQHF. CDR3 DNA sequence: TGTGCCAGCAGTTTTGACAGGGCCAATCAGCCCCAGCATTTT.